The rows below give T cell receptor beta chains drawn from one sample of a study of blood T cell repertoires in COVID-19. Clones were sequenced by immunoSEQ multiplex PCR, and TCRdb holds only the in-frame ones, with some missing. The repertoire holds about 180,000 clones, with 75% to 90% as singletons. The sample comprised peripheral blood. These receptors all stem from a woman between 40 and 55 years old with COVID-19, enrolled during active disease. Both conserved end residues are part of each CDR3. D genes are given only for firm matches. Expanded clones get a size class; other rows say once, few or many, or leave the size out.

V,size,D,J,DNA,CDR3
TRBV21-1,.,.,TRBJ2-7,TGTGCCAGCAGCAAAGCGCGGTCCCCAAGTGAAGCCTCCTACGAGCAGTACTTC,CASSKARSPSEASYEQYF
TRBV14,.,.,TRBJ1-3,TGTGCCAGCAGGCAGGGAAACACCATATATTTT,CASRQGNTIYF
TRBV6-4,.,TRBD2,TRBJ2-1,TGTGCCAGCAGTACCGGGGGGTCCTACAATGAGCAGTTCTTC,CASSTGGSYNEQFF
TRBV5-6,.,.,TRBJ2-5,TGTGCCAGCAGCCCGGACGGGACATCTGAAGAGACCCAGTACTTC,CASSPDGTSEETQYF
TRBV1,.,.,TRBJ1-5,TGCACCAGCAGCCAAGAGCGGCAGGGGCCCATTAGCAATCAGCCCCAGCATTTT,CTSSQERQGPISNQPQHF
TRBV2,.,TRBD2,TRBJ2-3,TGTGCCAGCAGTGGGACTAGCGGGGGTTTAGATACGCAGTATTTT,CASSGTSGGLDTQYF
TRBV3-1/TRBV3-2,.,.,TRBJ2-5,TGTGCCAGCAGCCGGAGCGGAGAGACCCAGTACTTC,CASSRSGETQYF
TRBV12-3/TRBV12-4,.,.,TRBJ2-7,TGTGCCAGCAGTTTGACAGGTCGTTGGGAGCAGTACTTC,CASSLTGRWEQYF
TRBV3-1/TRBV3-2,once,.,TRBJ2-2,TGTGCCAGCAGCCAGGGGGGAACCGGGGAGCTGTTTTTT,CASSQGGTGELFF
TRBV7-2,once,TRBD1,TRBJ1-3,TGTGCCAGCAGCATAACGACAGGGATCCCTGGAAACACCATATATTTT,CASSITTGIPGNTIYF
TRBV9,.,.,TRBJ2-1,TGTGCCAGCAGCGCCTTACCGAGAGGGGGAAATGAGCAGTTCTTC,CASSALPRGGNEQFF
TRBV5-4,.,TRBD2,TRBJ2-2,TGTGCCAGCAGCTTGGGGAGGCTAGCGGGGAACGGGGAGCTGTTTTTT,CASSLGRLAGNGELFF